Listed below are T cell receptor beta chains from one sample, sequenced in a study of blood T cell repertoires in COVID-19. The assay was immunoSEQ multiplex PCR, and TCRdb's table has in-frame clones only and misses some. The sample carries about 50,000 clones, around 80% recorded once. The sequenced sample consisted of peripheral blood. The receptors here all came from a human donor in a cohort sampled during active COVID-19. The CDR3 runs from the conserved cysteine through the conserved F or W. Each record gives: J gene, clone size, V gene, D gene, CDR3 DNA, CDR3 protein. A D gene is named only where the DNA matches it firmly. Not every row has a clone size; where given, it reads once, few, many or a size class.

TRBJ2-3	.	TRBV29-1	TRBD1	TGCAGCGTCCGGGACAGGGGACCTAGCACAGATACGCAGTATTTT	CSVRDRGPSTDTQYF
TRBJ2-5	.	TRBV15	.	TGTGCCACCAGCAGAGAAGTTCACTTACTCCAAGAGACCCAGTACTTC	CATSREVHLLQETQYF
TRBJ2-2	.	TRBV7-2	.	TGTGCCAGCAGCCAGAGGGCCCTCCTATTCGGGGAGCTGTTTTTT	CASSQRALLFGELFF
TRBJ2-5	.	TRBV19	.	TGTGCCAGTTCGAGGGACTTCCGCGAAGAGACCCAGTACTTC	CASSRDFREETQYF
TRBJ2-7	.	TRBV20-1	.	TGCAGTGCTAGACAGGCCTACGAGCAGTACTTC	CSARQAYEQYF
TRBJ2-3	.	TRBV5-1	.	TGCGCCAGCAGCCGTGGGGCCGACACAGATACGCAGTATTTT	CASSRGADTDTQYF
TRBJ2-1	.	TRBV3-1/TRBV3-2	.	TGTGCCAGCAGCCTCATGAGTGGTAATGAGCAGTTCTTC	CASSLMSGNEQFF
TRBJ1-1	few	TRBV30	.	TGTGCCTGGAGTGTATCTGGCGGCACTGAAGCTTTCTTT	CAWSVSGGTEAFF
TRBJ1-2	.	TRBV6-5	.	TGTGCCAGCAGAAACAGTGCGCTCTCCTATGGCTACACCTTC	CASRNSALSYGYTF
TRBJ2-1	few	TRBV14	.	TGTGCCAGCAGTCCGCTTATGCTATCCTACAATGAGCAGTTCTTC	CASSPLMLSYNEQFF
TRBJ1-3	.	TRBV12-3/TRBV12-4	TRBD1	TGTGCCAGCAGTTTTAACAGGGGGAACACCATATATTTT	CASSFNRGNTIYF
TRBJ2-3	.	TRBV10-3	TRBD2	TGTGCCATCAGTGAGTCGAGCGGGGGGGCCACAGATACGCAGTATTTT	CAISESSGGATDTQYF
TRBJ1-5	.	TRBV25-1	.	TGTGCCAGCAGTGGGACGGGGGGGGAGAGCAATCAGCCCCAGCATTTT	CASSGTGGESNQPQHF
TRBJ2-2	.	TRBV7-2	TRBD2	TGTGCCAGCAGCCCCGAGGGTGGGAGGGGAACCGGGGAGCTGTTTTTT	CASSPEGGRGTGELFF
TRBJ1-5	.	TRBV5-8	TRBD1	TGTGCCAGCAGCTTGTTGCAACAGGGGCACCAGCCCCAGCATTTT	CASSLLQQGHQPQHF
TRBJ2-5	.	TRBV9	.	TGTGCCAGCTGTCGGGGGGCCGAGGGGGCCCAGTACTTC	CASCRGAEGAQYF
TRBJ1-1	.	TRBV30	.	TGTGCCTTTCAGGCGATGAACACTGAAGCTTTCTTT	CAFQAMNTEAFF
TRBJ2-7	.	TRBV5-1	TRBD2	TGCGCCAGCAGCTTAACAAGCGGGGCCTCCTACGAGCAGTACTTC	CASSLTSGASYEQYF
TRBJ2-1	.	TRBV6-5	.	TGTGCCAGCAGACAGACAGACAATGAGCAGTTCTTC	CASRQTDNEQFF
TRBJ1-5	.	TRBV14	TRBD1	TGTGCCAGCAGCCAAGAAGACCCGAGCGGGACAGGGTTTAGCAATCAGCCCCAGCATTTT	CASSQEDPSGTGFSNQPQHF
TRBJ2-7	.	TRBV7-9	TRBD2	TGTGCCAGCAGCTTAGCTAGCGGGGGCTACGAGCAGTACTTC	CASSLASGGYEQYF
TRBJ2-7	.	TRBV4-1	.	TGCGCCAGCAGCCAAGACTACCTAGCGATCTACGAGCAGTACTTC	CASSQDYLAIYEQYF
TRBJ2-1	.	TRBV5-1	.	TGCGCCAGCAGCCAACAGGGTGGGTCGGGTGAGCAGTTCTTC	CASSQQGGSGEQFF
TRBJ1-4	.	TRBV6-5	.	TGTGCCAGCAGTATTCGAGCAACTAATGAAAAACTGTTTTTT	CASSIRATNEKLFF
TRBJ2-3	.	TRBV25-1	.	TGTGCCAGCAGTATCTCGGGTGGCAGTAACACAGATACGCAGTATTTT	CASSISGGSNTDTQYF
TRBJ1-2	.	TRBV29-1	.	TGCAGCGTCTCTGAGGGGGGGTTTGGCTACACCTTC	CSVSEGGFGYTF
TRBJ2-1	.	TRBV19	TRBD1	TGTGCCAGTAGCCTTAGGTCTGGGACAGGGTCCTACAATGAGCAGTTCTTC	CASSLRSGTGSYNEQFF
TRBJ2-5	once	TRBV6-5	TRBD1	TGTGCCAGCAGGGCGGGACAGGGGGCGACGGAGACCCAGTACTTC	CASRAGQGATETQYF
TRBJ2-7	.	TRBV4-1	TRBD1	TGCGCCAGCAGCCAAGAATGGACAGGGCTCTCCTACGAGCAGTACTTC	CASSQEWTGLSYEQYF